This T cell receptor (beta chain) is from a study of cytomegalovirus exposure and HLA in healthy donors. Overall study: An earlier analysis identified 120 million or so unique TCR beta sequences in approximately 170 million T cells. Study results and limitations: Most TCR sequences were seen very rarely across donors, but some public TCRs occurred in many.

Concerning this clone: Antigen specificity is unknown.

PCR employed 60 Vbeta and 13 Jbeta primers. Assay: immunoSEQ multiplex PCR; the TCRdb copy retains only in-frame clones and omits some. The sample carries roughly 150,000 clones, roughly 80% recorded once. Material: PBMCs. The sequence came from a male donor in good health and CMV-seropositive.

The CDR3 nucleotides are TGTGCCAGCAGCCTCCCCGGGACAGGAGGCTACACCTTC. Translating gives CASSLPGTGGYTF. This chain joins TRBV14 and TRBJ1-2; 8 bases line up with TRBD1. CDR1 SGHDN and CDR2 FVKESK come from the germline V gene. With 4 bases clipped from V and 8 bases from J, the junction kept 6 bases outside the gene matches. The CDR3 is 13 residues long. Looking up the rest from reference TRBV14 and TRBJ1-2 gives the full variable domain: EAGVTQFPSHSVIEKGQTVTLRCDPISGHDNLYWYRRVMGKEIKFLLHFVKESKQDESGMPNNRFLAERTGGTYSTLKVQPAELEDSGVYFCASSLPGTGGYTFGSGTRLTVV.